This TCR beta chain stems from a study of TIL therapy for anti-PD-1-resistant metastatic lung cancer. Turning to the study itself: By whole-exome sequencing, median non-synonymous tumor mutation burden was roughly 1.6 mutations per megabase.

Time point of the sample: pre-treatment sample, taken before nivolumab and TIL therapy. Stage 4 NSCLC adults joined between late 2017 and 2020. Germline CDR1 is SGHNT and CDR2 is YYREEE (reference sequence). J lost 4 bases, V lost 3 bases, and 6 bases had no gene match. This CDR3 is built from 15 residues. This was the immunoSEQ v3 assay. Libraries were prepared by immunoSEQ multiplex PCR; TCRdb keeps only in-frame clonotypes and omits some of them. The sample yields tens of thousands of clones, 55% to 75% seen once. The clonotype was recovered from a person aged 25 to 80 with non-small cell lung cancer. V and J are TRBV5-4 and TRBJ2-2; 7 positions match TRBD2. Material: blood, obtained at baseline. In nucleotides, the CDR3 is TGTGCCAGCAGCTGGCCCGGGGGGACCACCGGGGAGCTGTTTTTT. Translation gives CASSWPGGTTGELFF.